Sequencing of this T cell receptor beta chain was carried out in a study of CD8+ T cells in alopecia areata (dated by TCRdb to 2016 to 2019). Some background on the complete study: Treated patients were enrolled in an open-label pilot trial of oral tofacitinib at 5 to 10 mg twice daily for moderate-to-severe alopecia areata. Tofacitinib was administered for 6 to 18 months, and 6 months of follow-up off drug were then conducted to assess delayed response and recurrence. For the treated patients, the SALT score, which quantifies what percentage of scalp surface area is affected, served as the measure of disease severity. High-throughput TCRbeta sequencing was used to examine T cell clonal expansion in alopecia areata in both the C3H/HeJ mouse model and human patients. Scalp tissue and sorted CD4+ and CD8+ peripheral blood T cells from patchy and totalis/universalis alopecia areata patients and from healthy controls were covered by human TCRbeta sequencing. Tofacitinib-treated patients had biopsies at baseline and at 4 and 24 weeks of treatment, with a later scalp biopsy in several patients. Scalp clonality was compared among normal scalp (n=4), patchy alopecia areata scalp (n=8), and alopecia totalis/universalis scalp (n=8). The RNA source kit depended on sample type: the PAXgene miRNA kit for fixed scalp, the miRNeasy kit for PBMCs, and the RNeasy kit for mouse skin. immunoSEQ multiplex PCR using 35 Vbeta forward primers and 13 Jbeta reverse primers was used to amplify TCRbeta CDR3 regions. Points the paper makes about the study in general: With tofacitinib, both scalp clonality and the number of expanded CD8+ clones among the top 100 scalp clones went down significantly. Resident alphabeta T cells in normal human skin are also sequenced, complicating scalp TCR repertoire analysis, unlike mouse skin dominated by gammadelta T cells. Many expanded lesional clones were found to persist in scalp and blood during tofacitinib treatment, and relapse after treatment cessation may be partly explained by this persistence. Compared with normal scalp, lesional scalp had higher clonality and more expanded CD8+ clones, particularly in alopecia totalis/universalis, a pattern that suggests antigenic drive. The treated cohort was small, with a single nonresponder, so links between baseline CD8+ expansion and response need larger studies. Compared with mice, TCR sequences shared between patients were less clear, possibly partly because of HLA diversity across the patient population.

Receptor libraries were prepared by the immunoSEQ multiplex PCR assay. To provide template for TCR sequencing, every sample had RNA extracted and reverse transcribed into cDNA. First-strand cDNA was synthesized with SuperScript III using a 2:1 mix of oligo-dT and random hexamers. Amplification bias was assessed with a synthetic immune receptor repertoire, and residual bias was removed computationally. In the paper's pipeline: Raw reads were preprocessed to remove errors, and CDR3 was defined by IMGT conventions from the conserved cysteine to phenylalanine. Clonality was computed by normalizing Shannon entropy by log2 of the number of productive unique TCRs and subtracting the result from 1. Scalp TCRbeta sequences were cross-referenced with sorted blood CD4 and CD8 repertoires so that the CD4 or CD8 identity of scalp clones could be inferred. TCRdb stores this immuneACCESS table with in-frame sequences only. Part of the clones is absent; in the studies checked, under half of the shortfall reflects unresolved V genes, and no reason is known for the rest. The V and J calls and clone size are taken from that table; D and trimming were inferred from the DNA. The sample table holds under 110,000 clones, of which just under 60% were seen once. The top ten clones comprise over 15% of the sample.

The CDR1 and CDR2 encoded by the germline V gene are SGDLS and YYNGEE. The junction carries 11 bases between V and J, which are trimmed by 0 bases and 5 bases respectively. From cysteine to phenylalanine, the CDR3 is 14 amino acids long. Just the 42-base CDR3 DNA is kept, in frame starting at base 1. Only a few counts were recorded for this clone. The clone's antigen remains unknown. No per-base quality is available; no much larger clone lies one base away. This sample's treatment or condition label indicates: oral pan-JAK inhibitor, 5-10 mg twice daily. Lesional scalp punch biopsies and peripheral blood were obtained from alopecia areata patients. PBMCs were separated by density centrifugation and stained for CD3, CD4 and CD8, after which CD4+ and CD8+ T cells were sorted on a FACSAria.

The sequencing here drew on CD8+ T cells sorted from blood, taken at approximately week 60, from a patient treated with tofacitinib. The sequence came from a human donor with alopecia areata. Recombination linked TRBV9 to TRBJ1-2; perhaps TRBD1 is the D gene, with 5 bases matching. The CDR3: CASSVGDGGYGYTF. In nucleotide form, the sequence is TGTGCCAGCAGCGTAGGGGACGGAGGATATGGCTACACCTTC.